The 29 T cell receptor beta chains given below trace back to one sample, sequenced in a study of blood T cell repertoires in COVID-19. This table comes from immunoSEQ multiplex PCR, and its TCRdb copy is limited to in-frame clones, with some not included. The sample gives fewer than 300,000 clones, under 90% of which show up once; roughly 11% is in the top ten. Sample: peripheral blood. These receptors came from a man aged 45-65 years with COVID-19, enrolled during active disease.

CDR3 loop: CASSKQTGVGNEQFF. CDR3 bases: TGTGCCAGCAGCAAACAGACAGGGGTAGGGAATGAGCAGTTCTTC. V is TRBV7-2 and J is TRBJ2-1, with 8 bases fitting TRBD1. The CDR3 is 15 residues long. Germline CDR1 is SGHTA and CDR2 is FQGNSA. After removal of 5 bases from V and 7 bases from J, the junction contained 10 bases not matched to a gene.

The chain combines TRBV6-1 with TRBJ1-5; TRBD1 is a possible D gene (5 bases). The germline V gene encodes CDR1 MNHNS and CDR2 SASEGT. The CDR3 contains 17 residues. The ends were cut back, 4 bases at V and 2 bases at J, with 18 bases in the middle. The CDR3 DNA follows: TGTGCCAGCAGTGTCGTGGGGGGGACGTTGGGCAATCAGCCCCAGCATTTT. This sequence encodes CASSVVGGTLGNQPQHF.

The chain carries TRBV7-8 and TRBJ1-2; 8 nucleotides agree with TRBD1. Germline lookup yields CDR1 SGHVS and CDR2 FQNEAQ. The CDR3 extends over 16 amino acids. V was pared by 1 base and J by 4 bases, with 8 bases of the junction left unmatched. This CDR3 reads CASSLGVTGAGYGYTF. CDR3 bases: TGTGCCAGCAGCTTAGGGGTGACAGGGGCCGGCTATGGCTACACCTTC.

The J gene is TRBJ1-2, the V gene TRBV7-9; D is unresolved. The germline V and J ends were trimmed by 1 base and 1 base, with 7 bases remaining between them. The CDR3 sequence is 14 residues long. CDR1 and CDR2 from the germline V gene are SEHNR and FQNEAQ (reference sequence). CDR3: CASSLVFGNYGYTF. CDR3 nucleotide sequence: TGTGCCAGCAGCTTAGTTTTCGGTAACTATGGCTACACCTTC.

The V and J genes are TRBV29-1 and TRBJ2-7; the match to TRBD2 covers 7 bases. V was clipped by 1 base and J by 4 bases; unmatched bases: 7. Germline CDR1 reads SQVTM; CDR2 reads ANQGSEA. The CDR3 is 14 amino acids. The CDR3 DNA reads TGCAGCGTTGAAGTTGGGGGGGGTAGTTACGAGCAGTACTTC. Translated: CSVEVGGGSYEQYF.

This chain joins TRBV11-2 and TRBJ1-6; 7 bases are a match to TRBD1. CDR1 is SGHAT and CDR2 is FQNNGV in the germline V gene. This CDR3 is built from 14 residues. With 3 bases clipped from V and 7 bases from J, the junction kept 3 bases outside the gene matches. This chain's CDR3 is CASSFVTGNSPLHF. CDR3 bases: TGTGCCAGCAGCTTTGTGACAGGGAATTCACCCCTCCACTTT.

The chain uses TRBV7-2 and TRBJ2-3; D unresolved. Trimming shortened V by 3 bases and J by 1 base, and 5 bases separated the two germline ends. The CDR3 consists of 13 residues. The germline V gene has CDR1 SGHTA and CDR2 FQGNSA. The CDR3 loop is CASSFTGTDTQYF. As DNA, the CDR3 is TGTGCCAGCAGCTTTACAGGCACAGATACGCAGTATTTT. Supplemented by reference TRBV7-2 and TRBJ2-3, the full variable domain reads GAGVSQSPSNKVTEKGKDVELRCDPISGHTALYWYRQSLGQGLEFLIYFQGNSAPDKSGLPSDRFSAERTGGSVSTLTIQRTQQEDSAVYLCASSFTGTDTQYFGPGTRLTVL.

This chain connects TRBV13 to TRBJ2-7; the D gene is possibly TRBD1 (6 bases). This CDR3 region has 15 residues. CDR1 and CDR2 from the germline V gene are PRHDT and FYEKMQ (reference sequence). The V and J ends lost 5 bases and 3 bases respectively, with 17 bases between them. The DNA of the CDR3 is TGTGCCAGCAGCACTATACGGACAGCCTACTACGAGCAGTACTTC. Translated: CASSTIRTAYYEQYF.

In this sample, this clone turned up once. The rearrangement joins TRBV11-2 to TRBJ2-3; D possibly corresponds to TRBD2 (5 bases). The germline V gene encodes CDR1 SGHAT and CDR2 FQNNGV. This CDR3 is built from 17 residues. V lost 1 base and J lost 0, with 14 bases in between. CDR3 bases: TGTGCCAGCAGCTTAGCGGTCGACTACTTTAGCACAGATACGCAGTATTTT. Translating gives CASSLAVDYFSTDTQYF.

This clone was counted only a few times. This chain uses TRBV6-5 with TRBJ1-6; no clear D. Germline V CDR1 and CDR2: MNHEY, SVGAGI. The CDR3 runs 15 residues. CDR3 residues: CVDRMRSSYNSPLHF. As DNA, the CDR3 is TGTGTCGACCGGATGCGGAGCTCCTATAATTCACCCCTCCACTTT.

The CDR3 is CSVVWHANTGELFF. The CDR3 nucleotides are TGCAGCGTTGTGTGGCATGCGAACACCGGGGAGCTGTTTTTT. V is TRBV29-1 and J is TRBJ2-2, with D unresolved. V lost 4 bases to trimming and J lost 0 bases, with 9 bases between them. The CDR3 sequence is 14 residues long. Germline values: CDR1 SQVTM, CDR2 ANQGSEA.

V usage is TRBV5-6 and J usage is TRBJ2-7; D ambiguous. The V end was cut by 4 bases, the J end by 1 base, with 9 bases between. The CDR3 is made up of 13 amino acids. Germline CDR1 reads SGHDT; CDR2 reads YYEEEE. The CDR3 DNA reads TGTGCCAGCAGCGCGCAGGTGTCCTACGAGCAGTACTTC. Translating gives CASSAQVSYEQYF.

The CDR3 DNA follows: TGTGCCAGCAAGGGACAGGGGCACAATCAGCCCCAGCATTTT. Encoded protein: CASKGQGHNQPQHF. The chain is built from TRBV27 and TRBJ1-5; TRBD1 matches 10 bases. The junction had 3 bases not matched to a gene; V was cut back by 7 bases and J by 3 bases. Per the germline V gene, CDR1 is MNHEY and CDR2 is SMNVEV (reference sequence). The CDR3 is 14 amino acids.

Of note for this clone: The same CDR3 can be traced to other DNA sequences in this sample. The chain couples TRBV18 to TRBJ2-1, with 7 bases lining up with TRBD2. This CDR3 is 16 amino acids long. Trimming removed 3 bases from V and 0 bases from J; junction bases left unmatched: 5. CDR1 is KGHSH and CDR2 is LQKENI in the germline V gene. CDR3 coding DNA: TGTGCCAGCTCACCCCCCGGGGGGAGCTCCTACAATGAGCAGTTCTTC. It yields the protein CASSPPGGSSYNEQFF.

This CDR3 is CSVLAGSSYEQYF. DNA of the CDR3: TGCAGCGTCCTTGCGGGGAGCTCCTACGAGCAGTACTTC. The chain couples TRBV29-1 to TRBJ2-7; TRBD2 is a possible D gene (6 bases). Trimming left V 6 bases short and J 0 bases short, with 12 bases between. The germline V gene has CDR1 SQVTM and CDR2 ANQGSEA. The length of the CDR3 is 13 residues.

The rearrangement links TRBV19 to TRBJ2-7; 11 nucleotides line up with TRBD1. The germline V gene has CDR1 LNHDA and CDR2 SQIVND (reference sequence). The CDR3 is made up of 16 amino acids. V shed 3 bases, J shed 5 bases, and the junction held 9 bases outside the gene matches. CDR3 sequence: CASSILPGQGGNEQYF. The CDR3 DNA is TGTGCCAGTAGTATCCTGCCGGGACAGGGGGGTAACGAGCAGTACTTC.

This rearrangement joins TRBV18 to TRBJ2-2, with 9 bases lining up with TRBD1. V lost 1 base and J lost 2; bases outside the gene matches: 2. This CDR3 is built from 16 residues. The germline gives CDR1 KGHSH, CDR2 LQKENI. DNA for the CDR3: TGTGCCAGCTCACCACGGGACAGGGTTAACACCGGGGAGCTGTTTTTT. This translates into CASSPRDRVNTGELFF.

This chain connects TRBV5-1 to TRBJ2-3; 7 bases agree with TRBD2. This CDR3 comprises 14 residues. Germline V lookup: CDR1 SGHRS, CDR2 YFSETQ. V shed 3 bases and J 0 bases; nucleotides not matched to a gene: 1. The CDR3 is CASSSGLSTDTQYF. In nucleotides, the CDR3 is TGCGCCAGCAGCTCGGGACTAAGCACAGATACGCAGTATTTT.

V and J are TRBV6-5 and TRBJ2-1, with D perhaps matching TRBD2 (6 bases). Trimming cost V 7 bases and J 8 bases, with 21 bases left between them. The germline V gene has CDR1 MNHEY and CDR2 SVGAGI. The CDR3 is 15 residues long. This chain's CDR3 is CASTYGGRGYDEQFF. CDR3 coding DNA: TGTGCCAGCACCTACGGGGGAAGGGGATATGATGAGCAGTTCTTC.

The rearrangement joins TRBV6-2 or TRBV6-3 to TRBJ2-7; 7 bases agree with TRBD1. The CDR3 totals 13 residues. Germline CDR1 is MNHEY and CDR2 is SVGEGT. J gave up 8 bases and V 0 bases, and 4 bases lay outside the gene matches. In nucleotides, the CDR3 is TGTGCCAGCAGTTACTCAGGGACAGTCAAGCAGTACTTC. It specifies CASSYSGTVKQYF.

V is TRBV6-5 and J is TRBJ2-7; D unresolved. The CDR3 consists of 15 residues. Trimming left V 0 bases short and J 1 base short, with 10 bases between. Germline V gene data show CDR1 as MNHEY and CDR2 as SVGAGI. CDR3 protein: CASSYSVLSSYEQYF. In nucleotides, the CDR3 is TGTGCCAGCAGTTACTCCGTGTTATCTTCCTACGAGCAGTACTTC.

The chain carries TRBV6-5 and TRBJ1-6; D is unresolved. V was trimmed by 6 bases and J by 10 bases, leaving 10 bases between them. CDR3 size: 12 residues. CDR1 is MNHEY, CDR2 SVGAGI, per germline. CDR3 sequence reads: CASSDGGSPLHF. CDR3 nucleotide sequence: TGTGCCAGCAGCGACGGCGGATCACCCCTCCACTTT.

A note on this clone: At one end, the junction sequence differs from germline, possibly due to a read error. V usage is TRBV28 and J usage is TRBJ1-3, with D possibly matching TRBD1 (5 bases). CDR1 MDHEN and CDR2 SYDVKM come from the germline V gene. CDR3 size: 13 residues. The CDR3 here is CASIGVAGNTIYF. CDR3 nucleotide sequence: TGTGCCAGCATAGGGGTAGCTGGGAACACCATATATTTT.

This chain uses TRBV5-1 with TRBJ2-2; 10 bases align to TRBD2. V trimming: 3 bases; J trimming: 4 bases; junction bases outside the gene matches: 6. The CDR3 spans 16 residues. The V gene's germline CDR1 is SGHRS and CDR2 YFSETQ. Written as DNA, the CDR3 is TGCGCCAGCAGCTCCGAACTAGCGGGAAGCACCGGGGAGCTGTTTTTT. Residues: CASSSELAGSTGELFF.

The chain has TRBV7-9 and TRBJ1-4; 9 bases agree with TRBD1. V lost 3 bases, J lost 6 bases, and 2 bases stayed unmatched. Germline V gene sequence: CDR1 SEHNR, CDR2 FQNEAQ (reference sequence). This CDR3 is 14 amino acids long. CDR3 nucleotides: TGTGCCAGCAGCTTCTGGACAGGGGATGAAAAACTGTTTTTT. It specifies CASSFWTGDEKLFF.

This clone was picked up a small number of times. This chain uses TRBV19 with TRBJ2-7; 12 nucleotides line up with TRBD1. The CDR3 runs 15 residues. The germline gives CDR1 LNHDA, CDR2 SQIVND (reference sequence). With V trimmed by 7 bases and J by 4 bases, 8 bases remained unmatched. The CDR3 here is CASTIGTGGGYEQYF. The CDR3, as DNA: TGTGCCAGTACCATTGGGACAGGGGGCGGGTACGAGCAGTACTTC.

The chain recombines TRBV5-1 with TRBJ1-6, with D maybe TRBD1 (5 bases). Germline assignment: CDR1 SGHRS and CDR2 YFSETQ. CDR3 length: 16 amino acids. V was cut by 0 bases and J by 8 bases, with 15 bases left in between. The CDR3 protein is CASSLGVGRGDSPLHF. For the CDR3, the DNA is TGCGCCAGCAGCTTGGGAGTAGGGCGGGGCGATTCACCCCTCCACTTT. Based on the CDR3 plus reference TRBV5-1 and TRBJ1-6, the full variable domain is KAGVTQTPRYLIKTRGQQVTLSCSPISGHRSVSWYQQTPGQGLQFLFEYFSETQRNKGNFPGRFSGRQFSNSRSEMNVSTLELGDSALYLCASSLGVGRGDSPLHFGNGTRLTVT.

The V and J genes are TRBV7-9 and TRBJ2-7, with TRBD1 matching over 9 bases. Germline values: CDR1 SEHNR, CDR2 FQNEAQ (reference sequence). This CDR3 contains 15 residues. V shed 3 bases, J shed 6 bases, and the junction held 9 bases outside the gene matches. The CDR3, as DNA: TGTGCCAGCAGCTTTACCGGGACAGGGCCCGGCGAGCAGTACTTC. Protein product: CASSFTGTGPGEQYF.

This clone was picked up a small number of times. The chain combines TRBV5-8 with TRBJ2-7; TRBD2 aligns across 9 bases. The CDR3 totals 16 residues. The germline V gene has CDR1 SGHTS and CDR2 YDEGEE. Trimming took 4 bases from V and 4 from J; bases not matched to a gene: 12. CDR3 nucleotide sequence: TGTGCCAGCAGCATACCATCGCGGGAGGGCCTGTACGAGCAGTACTTC. This codes for CASSIPSREGLYEQYF.